This passage covers 27 T cell receptor beta chains from one sample sequenced in a study of a mutant IDH1 vaccine in newly diagnosed glioma. Only in-frame clones appear in the TCRdb table, and some are missing; sequencing was by immunoSEQ multiplex PCR. Of 20,000 to 25,000 clones listed, about 85% are singletons. Time point reported: baseline, week 1 (first vaccination visit). Treatment here: pre-vaccination baseline after standard-of-care therapy. This specimen consisted of PBMCs, obtained from a glioma patient treated with radiotherapy, temozolomide or both. Receptors were obtained from a man aged 35-49 years with glioma.

Only a few counts were recorded for this clone. V is TRBV7-9 and J is TRBJ1-1; 10 bases fit TRBD1. Trimming took 6 bases from V and 8 from J; bases not matched to a gene: 6. There are 13 residues in the CDR3. Germline CDR1 SEHNR, CDR2 FQNEAQ (reference sequence). CDR3: CASRPGQGMEAFF. The CDR3, as DNA: TGTGCCAGCAGGCCGGGACAGGGGATGGAAGCTTTCTTT.

In this sample, this clone turned up once. CDR3 DNA sequence: TGCGCCAGCAGCTTGGAGGGGACGGCGGCGGGTGGCTACACCTTC. Translating it yields CASSLEGTAAGGYTF. The chain is built from TRBV5-1 and TRBJ1-2, with a possible D match to TRBD1 (5 bases). CDR1 SGHRS and CDR2 YFSETQ come from the germline V gene. This CDR3 has 15 residues. The V end lost 0 bases, the J end lost 7 bases, and 16 bases lay between the germline ends.

This clone occurred once. The rearrangement joins TRBV5-4 to TRBJ2-7, with D hard to call. Germline assignment: CDR1 SGHNT and CDR2 YYREEE (reference sequence). CDR3 length: 13 residues. V was trimmed by 1 base and J by 3 bases, leaving 8 bases between them. The CDR3 region is CASSLLGSYEQYF. Here the CDR3 DNA reads TGTGCCAGCAGCTTGCTAGGCAGCTACGAGCAGTACTTC.

This sequence joins TRBV5-4 and TRBJ1-1, with 12 bases lining up with TRBD1. The CDR3 sequence is 17 residues long. Germline lookup yields CDR1 SGHNT and CDR2 YYREEE (reference sequence). The ends lost 4 bases at V and 8 bases at J; junction bases unmatched: 15. DNA for the CDR3: TGTGCCAGCAGCATCGTCCCGGGACAGGGGGCACGTCCCGAAGCTTTCTTT. Translation: CASSIVPGQGARPEAFF.

This chain links TRBV5-1 with TRBJ2-7; 12 bases fit TRBD2. The length of the CDR3 is 17 residues. The V gene's germline CDR1 is SGHRS and CDR2 YFSETQ. Trimming removed 3 bases from V and 0 bases from J; junction bases left unmatched: 7. CDR3 protein: CASSSGTSGPSSYEQYF. CDR3 in DNA: TGCGCCAGCAGCTCCGGGACTAGCGGGCCATCCTCCTACGAGCAGTACTTC.

The chain joins TRBV5-1 to TRBJ1-1; D call uncertain. V was shortened by 2 bases and J by 1 base, with 9 bases between the two germline ends. This CDR3 has 14 amino acids. CDR1 is SGHRS, CDR2 YFSETQ, per germline. The CDR3 spells CASSFGDANTEAFF. The CDR3 DNA reads as TGCGCCAGCAGCTTCGGTGATGCGAACACTGAAGCTTTCTTT.

This clone appeared a few times. V usage is TRBV7-9 and J usage is TRBJ2-1; D unresolved. This CDR3 is built from 12 residues. The germline gives CDR1 SEHNR, CDR2 FQNEAQ (reference sequence). V dropped 3 bases and J dropped 3 bases, with 3 bases sitting between them. CDR3 in amino acids: CASSFDYNEQFF. CDR3 DNA sequence: TGTGCCAGCAGCTTCGACTACAATGAGCAGTTCTTC.

This chain uses TRBV15 with TRBJ1-4; 8 bases map to TRBD1. CDR3 length: 18 amino acids. The trim removed 0 bases at V and 3 bases at J, leaving 9 bases unmatched. Germline CDR1 LNHNV, CDR2 YYDKDF (reference sequence). The CDR3 reads CATSRDYTRGLSNEKLFF. For the CDR3, the DNA is TGTGCCACCAGCAGAGATTACACCAGGGGGCTATCTAATGAAAAACTGTTTTTT.

The rearrangement links TRBV6-1 to TRBJ2-5; D may be TRBD1 (6 bases). This CDR3 has 13 amino acids. V was trimmed by 4 bases and J by 9 bases, leaving 15 bases between them. CDR1 MNHNS and CDR2 SASEGT come from the germline V gene. The CDR3 sequence: CASSAEYRVPQYF. In nucleotides, the CDR3 is TGTGCCAGCAGTGCCGAATACAGGGTCCCCCAGTACTTC.

The gene calls are TRBV4-1 and TRBJ1-1; D is uncertain. The V gene lost 0 bases and the J gene lost 1 base, with 9 bases spanning the gap. This CDR3 is built from 15 residues. CDR1 MGHRA and CDR2 YSYEKL come from the germline V gene. The CDR3 DNA follows: TGCGCCAGCAGCCAAGAGACGGGATCGAACACTGAAGCTTTCTTT. This gives the protein CASSQETGSNTEAFF.

V is TRBV10-3 and J is TRBJ2-7, with 8 bases lining up with TRBD2. CDR3 length equals 15 residues. Germline-derived CDR1 and CDR2 are ENHRY and SYGVKD. Germline trimming cut 11 bases from V and 3 bases from J; bases unmatched to any gene: 15. The CDR3 is CALPRTSGQGYEQYF. As DNA, the CDR3 is TGTGCCCTCCCTAGAACTAGCGGACAAGGCTACGAGCAGTACTTC.

The chain is built from TRBV2 and TRBJ2-5, with 7 bases fitting TRBD1. The V segment lost 0 bases and the J segment 1 base; nucleotides outside the gene matches: 2. Germline V CDR1 and CDR2: SNHLY, FYNNEI. The CDR3 sequence is 15 residues long. For the CDR3, the DNA is TGTGCCAGCAGTGAAGCGTCAGGGGGCCAAGAGACCCAGTACTTC. Protein sequence: CASSEASGGQETQYF.

V and J are TRBV19 and TRBJ1-5, with D perhaps matching TRBD1 (5 bases). The germline V gene encodes CDR1 LNHDA and CDR2 SQIVND (reference sequence). V was trimmed by 7 bases and J by 1 base, leaving 11 bases between them. CDR3 length: 14 amino acids. The CDR3 sequence: CASTWGTSNQPQHF. For the CDR3, the DNA is TGTGCCAGTACTTGGGGGACGAGCAATCAGCCCCAGCATTTT.

Only one count was recorded for this clone. The CDR3 sequence: CASSFGLYGYTF. DNA of the CDR3: TGTGCCAGCAGCTTTGGTCTCTATGGCTACACCTTC. The chain employs TRBV7-9 and TRBJ1-2; unclear D gene. With 3 bases removed from V and 4 bases from J, the gap between germline ends came to 6 bases. The CDR3 loop spans 12 amino acids. Germline V lookup: CDR1 SEHNR, CDR2 FQNEAQ (reference sequence).

The rearrangement uses TRBV27 and TRBJ2-1, with D perhaps matching TRBD2 (5 bases). The V end lost 5 bases, the J end lost 7 bases, and 6 bases lay between the germline ends. CDR1 is MNHEY and CDR2 is SMNVEV in the germline V gene (reference sequence). The CDR3 consists of 11 residues. The DNA for the CDR3 is TGTGCCAGCAGTAAGCGGAATGAGCAGTTCTTC. It codes for CASSKRNEQFF.

This chain joins TRBV4-3 and TRBJ2-7, with D uncertain. This CDR3 comprises 14 residues. The V gene lost 0 bases and the J gene lost 6 bases, with 12 bases spanning the gap. Looked up from germline, CDR1 is LGHNA and CDR2 is YSLEER. As DNA, the CDR3 is TGCGCCAGCAGCCAAGATTCAGTTCGCGGCGAGCAGTACTTC. Amino acid sequence: CASSQDSVRGEQYF.

The gene calls are TRBV19 and TRBJ2-3; possible D gene TRBD2, 5 bases. Germline V gives CDR1 LNHDA, CDR2 SQIVND (reference sequence). The CDR3 has 16 amino acids. The V end was cut by 6 bases, the J end by 6 bases, with 22 bases between. The chain's CDR3 is CASSPRLAVMRDTQYF. CDR3 DNA: TGTGCCAGTAGCCCCCGGCTAGCCGTCATGCGGGATACGCAGTATTTT.

The genes are TRBV6-1 and TRBJ1-1; D ambiguous. Trimming stripped 10 bases from V and 4 bases from J, with 13 bases between. Per germline, CDR1 MNHNS and CDR2 SASEGT. The CDR3 length is 12 residues. The CDR3 region has the DNA TGTGCCACCCGTCCGCGTCCCACTGAAGCTTTCTTT. Its protein is CATRPRPTEAFF.

The chain joins TRBV27 to TRBJ1-5, with a weak D call TRBD1 (5 bases). The CDR3 has 16 amino acids. V was clipped by 7 bases and J by 5 bases, with 21 bases between them. Germline CDR1 is MNHEY and CDR2 is SMNVEV (reference sequence). The CDR3 region has the DNA TGTGCCAGCACTACCATGGGGGTCGGGGGATATCAGCCCCAGCATTTT. Protein product: CASTTMGVGGYQPQHF.

This chain joins TRBV5-1 and TRBJ2-3, with D perhaps being TRBD1 or TRBD2 (6 bases each). CDR1 is SGHRS and CDR2 is YFSETQ in the germline V gene. The CDR3 has 15 amino acids. V was shortened by 5 bases and J by 5 bases, with 18 bases between the two germline ends. DNA for the CDR3: TGCGCCAGCAGTCAGGCGGGGCAGGGGAGAGATACGCAGTATTTT. This encodes CASSQAGQGRDTQYF. The full variable domain, with the rest looked up from reference TRBV5-1 and TRBJ2-3, is KAGVTQTPRYLIKTRGQQVTLSCSPISGHRSVSWYQQTPGQGLQFLFEYFSETQRNKGNFPGRFSGRQFSNSRSEMNVSTLELGDSALYLCASSQAGQGRDTQYFGPGTRLTVL.

The chain recombines TRBV7-7 with TRBJ2-1; D may match TRBD1 or TRBD2 (5 bases each). Trimming took 4 bases from V and 5 from J, leaving 15 bases between them. There are 15 residues in the CDR3. Germline-derived CDR1 and CDR2 are SSHAT and FNYEAQ (reference sequence). The DNA for the CDR3 is TGTGCCAGCAGCTCCGGTCCCGGGACGCACAATGAGCAGTTCTTC. It specifies CASSSGPGTHNEQFF.

The rearrangement links TRBV9 to TRBJ1-1, with TRBD1 as a possible D gene (6 bases). CDR1 and CDR2 (germline): SGDLS, YYNGEE. The CDR3 totals 18 residues. The germline V and J ends were trimmed by 4 bases and 0 bases, with 22 bases remaining between them. CDR3 in DNA: TGTGCCAGCAGCCCTCGAACCAGGGGTAGGGCCATGAACACTGAAGCTTTCTTT. Translated, it gives CASSPRTRGRAMNTEAFF.

This sequence joins TRBV30 and TRBJ1-5; 10 bases match TRBD1. The ends lost 2 bases at V and 8 bases at J; junction bases unmatched: 3. Germline V gene lookup returns CDR1 GTSNPN and CDR2 SVGIG (reference sequence). CDR3 length: 13 residues. The CDR3, as DNA: TGTGCCTGGAGTAGGGACAGGGGAGAGCCCCAGCATTTT. Translating it yields CAWSRDRGEPQHF. Using reference TRBV30 and TRBJ1-5 for the parts outside the CDR3, the full variable domain is SQTIHQWPATLVQPVGSPLSLECTVEGTSNPNLYWYRQAAGRGLQLLFYSVGIGQISSEVPQNLSASRPQDRQFILSSKKLLLSDSGFYLCAWSRDRGEPQHFGDGTRLSIL.

V usage is TRBV11-2 and J usage is TRBJ1-2, with 9 bases aligning to TRBD1. V lost 5 bases and J lost 1; bases outside the gene matches: 14. The germline CDR1 and CDR2 sequences are SGHAT and FQNNGV. CDR3 length equals 18 residues. The CDR3 protein is CASSRIQGAATDNYGYTF. CDR3 sequence (DNA): TGTGCCAGCAGCCGAATACAGGGGGCTGCGACCGATAACTATGGCTACACCTTC.

This sequence joins TRBV2 and TRBJ2-3, with D maybe TRBD2 (5 bases). This CDR3 has 15 amino acids. Trimming took 7 bases from V and 1 from J, leaving 15 bases between them. The germline V gene encodes CDR1 SNHLY and CDR2 FYNNEI. CDR3: CASILRVGGTDTQYF. The CDR3 DNA is TGTGCCAGCATCCTGAGGGTAGGAGGCACAGATACGCAGTATTTT.

This clone occurred once. This chain joins TRBV9 and TRBJ2-3; D is perhaps TRBD1 (5 bases). V was clipped by 3 bases and J by 4 bases, with 12 bases between them. Germline V gene lookup returns CDR1 SGDLS and CDR2 YYNGEE. The CDR3 covers 14 residues. The CDR3: CASSAGLTADTQYF. The CDR3 nucleotides are TGTGCCAGCAGCGCCGGCTTGACAGCAGATACGCAGTATTTT.

This clone has only one observation. V and J are TRBV4-2 and TRBJ2-5; TRBD2 agrees at 8 bases. From germline, CDR1 is LGHNA and CDR2 YNFKEQ. The ends lost 3 bases at V and 0 bases at J; junction bases unmatched: 9. The CDR3 contains 17 residues. CDR3 region: CASSHNRAGEYQETQYF. The CDR3 DNA is TGTGCCAGCAGCCACAACCGAGCGGGAGAGTACCAAGAGACCCAGTACTTC.